Listed here are 17 T cell receptor beta chains from one sample, sequenced in a study of T cell repertoires in aging, cancer and after chemotherapy. The template was genomic DNA from peripheral blood, not RNA. Multiplex touch-down PCR with TRB-A/B primers amplified rearranged V-D-J TRB sequences. From the multiplex PCR reads, TCRdb called clonotypes with MiXCR, one entry per CDR3 protein. The data contain fewer than 2,000 distinct CDR3 sequences, about 50% of them seen just once; the ten biggest clones take up 6.5%. Sequences were obtained from blood. The receptors were sampled from a human donor with a solid tumor.

This chain uses TRBV5-1 with TRBJ1-6; the D is unclear. V was trimmed by 4 bases and J by 9 bases, leaving 11 bases between them. Germline values: CDR1 SGHRS, CDR2 YFSETQ. The CDR3 sequence is 13 residues long. CDR3 DNA: TGCGCCAGCAGCGTTGAGGTCGGTTCACCCCTCCACTTT. It codes for CASSVEVGSPLHF.

This clonotype came up a few times. The chain employs TRBV6-5 and TRBJ1-2; 10 nucleotides agree with TRBD1. Germline CDR1 reads MNHEY; CDR2 reads SVGAGI. Losses at the gene ends were 2 bases for V and 4 bases for J; bases not matched to a gene: 4. The length of the CDR3 is 15 residues. The CDR3 is CASSYRGQGTYGYTF. The CDR3 DNA reads as TGTGCCAGCAGTTACCGGGGACAGGGGACCTATGGCTACACCTTC.

The rearrangement links TRBV20-1 to TRBJ1-5; weak D call: TRBD1 (6 bases). V lost 6 bases and J 12 bases, leaving 18 bases between the germline ends. The CDR3 contains 12 residues. Per the germline V gene, CDR1 is DFQATT and CDR2 is SNEGSKA (reference sequence). The CDR3 spells CSAQRGQYFQHF. CDR3 bases: TGCAGTGCACAACGTGGACAGTATTTCCAGCATTTT.

This clonotype was counted a few times. The chain combines TRBV6-5 with TRBJ2-7; 12 bases align to TRBD2. CDR1 is MNHEY, CDR2 SVGAGI, per germline. The CDR3 runs to 16 residues. The ends lost 4 bases at V and 2 bases at J; junction bases unmatched: 6. The chain's CDR3 is CASSSLAGGRTYEQYF. The CDR3, as DNA: TGTGCCAGCAGTTCACTAGCGGGAGGCCGGACCTACGAGCAGTACTTC.

The rearrangement uses TRBV6-5 and TRBJ2-7, with TRBD2 matching over 12 bases. The CDR3 spans 15 residues. The J segment lost 6 bases and the V segment lost 5 bases, leaving 8 bases of the junction unmatched. The germline gives CDR1 MNHEY, CDR2 SVGAGI. The CDR3 here is CASSPTSGSGAEQYF. Written as DNA, the CDR3 is TGTGCCAGCAGTCCGACTAGCGGGAGTGGGGCCGAGCAGTACTTC.

The V gene is TRBV6-6, the J gene TRBJ1-5; TRBD1 matches at 7 bases. The length of the CDR3 is 15 residues. After removal of 0 bases from V and 4 bases from J, the junction contained 3 bases not matched to a gene. Germline CDR1 reads MNHNY; CDR2 reads SVGAGI (reference sequence). The CDR3 loop is CASSYSKGQNQPQHF. In DNA form, the CDR3 reads TGTGCCAGCAGTTACTCGAAGGGACAGAATCAGCCCCAGCATTTT.

V and J are TRBV7-9 and TRBJ2-1; possible D gene TRBD1, 6 bases. V was pared by 5 bases and J by 2 bases, with 16 bases between. The CDR3 spans 16 residues. Germline V CDR1 and CDR2: SEHNR, FQNEAQ (reference sequence). The DNA of the CDR3 is TGTGCCAGCAGCCCAGTAGGGGGTCCAGCCTACAATGAGCAGTTCTTC. The encoded protein is CASSPVGGPAYNEQFF.

This clonotype was detected only a few times. As DNA, the CDR3 is TGTGCCAGCGGGCCGGCAGGGATCGGGCCGGGGAACGAGCAGTACTTC. Protein: CASGPAGIGPGNEQYF. The chain carries TRBV19 and TRBJ2-7; D might be TRBD1 or TRBD2, each matching 5 bases. The germline CDR1 and CDR2 sequences are LNHDA and SQIVND (reference sequence). The CDR3 runs 16 residues. The V end was cut by 9 bases, the J end by 5 bases, with 26 bases between. Filled out from reference TRBV19 and TRBJ2-7, the complete variable domain reads DGGITQSPKYLFRKEGQNVTLSCEQNLNHDAMYWYRQDPGQGLRLIYYSQIVNDFQKGDIAEGYSVSREKKESFPLTVTSAQKNPTAFYLCASGPAGIGPGNEQYFGPGTRLTVT.

The chain couples TRBV20-1 to TRBJ2-2; D unclear. In germline, CDR1 is DFQATT, CDR2 SNEGSKA (reference sequence). The CDR3 loop spans 13 amino acids. The V end was cut by 3 bases, the J end by 2 bases, with 7 bases between. DNA of the CDR3: TGCAGTGCTAGGTCGGGTAACACCGGGGAGCTGTTTTTT. As protein: CSARSGNTGELFF.

The chain uses TRBV6-5 and TRBJ1-2; perhaps TRBD1 as D (5 bases). CDR1 MNHEY and CDR2 SVGAGI come from the germline V gene. The CDR3 is made up of 17 amino acids. V lost 0 bases and J 9 bases, leaving 23 bases between the germline ends. CDR3 DNA: TGTGCCAGCAGTTACTCGATTGATGCAGGGTCAGCGTATTGCTACACCTTC. Translating gives CASSYSIDAGSAYCYTF.

This chain connects TRBV6-6 to TRBJ2-1, with D unclear. The CDR3 is made up of 15 amino acids. CDR1 is MNHNY, CDR2 SVGAGI, per germline (reference sequence). V dropped 0 bases and J dropped 2 bases, with 8 bases sitting between them. CDR3: CASSYSSEPYNEQFF. CDR3 nucleotide sequence: TGTGCCAGCAGTTACTCGAGCGAGCCCTACAATGAGCAGTTCTTC.

This clonotype was detected only a few times. V usage is TRBV30 and J usage is TRBJ2-5, with D perhaps TRBD1 (6 bases). CDR3 length: 13 residues. V lost 3 bases and J 4 bases, leaving 12 bases between the germline ends. Germline values: CDR1 GTSNPN, CDR2 SVGIG (reference sequence). The CDR3 sequence is CAWSNTGRETQYF. The CDR3 coding sequence is TGTGCCTGGAGCAATACAGGGCGAGAGACCCAGTACTTC.

V is TRBV29-1 and J is TRBJ1-1; possibly TRBD1 for D (5 bases). The germline CDR1 and CDR2 sequences are SQVTM and ANQGSEA. The V and J ends lost 3 bases and 2 bases respectively, with 19 bases between them. CDR3 length: 16 residues. The CDR3 DNA reads TGCAGCGTTGAGGCAGGGAAAGGATTGTTTAACACTGAAGCTTTCTTT. Translating gives CSVEAGKGLFNTEAFF.

The chain is built from TRBV29-1 and TRBJ1-1; D gene ambiguous. Germline-derived CDR1 and CDR2 are SQVTM and ANQGSEA. This CDR3 spans 14 amino acids. V lost 1 base and J lost 5, with 14 bases in between. Here the CDR3 DNA reads TGCAGCGTTGAAGTCGGGTGGGAGAGGACTGAAGCTTTCTTT. It codes for CSVEVGWERTEAFF.

The chain joins TRBV29-1 to TRBJ2-1; D gene uncertain. Germline V gene sequence: CDR1 SQVTM, CDR2 ANQGSEA. The length of the CDR3 is 11 residues. V was clipped by 4 bases and J by 7 bases, with 8 bases between them. CDR3 bases: TGCAGCGTTGTCCTCGCAAATGAGCAGTTCTTC. It yields the protein CSVVLANEQFF.

This sequence joins TRBV9 and TRBJ2-3, with unresolved D. CDR1 and CDR2 (germline): SGDLS, YYNGEE. The V end lost 0 bases, the J end lost 3 bases, and 5 bases lay between the germline ends. The CDR3 spans 13 residues. The CDR3 DNA sequence: TGTGCCAGCAGCGTAGAGGCTACAGATACGCAGTATTTT. Translating gives CASSVEATDTQYF.

A few counts support this clonotype. V and J are TRBV12-3 or TRBV12-4 and TRBJ1-6; D ambiguous. Deletions cut 1 base from V and 3 bases from J, with 7 bases between. The CDR3 is made up of 15 amino acids. The CDR3 bases are TGTGCCAGCAGTTTAGAAAGGGTCTATAATTCACCCCTCCACTTT. It codes for CASSLERVYNSPLHF.